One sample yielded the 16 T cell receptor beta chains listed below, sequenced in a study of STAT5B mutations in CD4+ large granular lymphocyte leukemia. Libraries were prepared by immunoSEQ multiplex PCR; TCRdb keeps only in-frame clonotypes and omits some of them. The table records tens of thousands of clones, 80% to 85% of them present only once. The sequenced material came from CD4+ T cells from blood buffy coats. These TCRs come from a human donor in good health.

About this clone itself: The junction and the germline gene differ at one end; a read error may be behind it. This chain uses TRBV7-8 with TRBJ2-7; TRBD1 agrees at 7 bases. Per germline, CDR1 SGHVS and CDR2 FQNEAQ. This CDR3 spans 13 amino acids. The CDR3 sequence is CASSVQPRDRPAF. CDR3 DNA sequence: TGTGCCAGCAGCGTGCAGCCCAGGGACAGACCCGCCTTC.

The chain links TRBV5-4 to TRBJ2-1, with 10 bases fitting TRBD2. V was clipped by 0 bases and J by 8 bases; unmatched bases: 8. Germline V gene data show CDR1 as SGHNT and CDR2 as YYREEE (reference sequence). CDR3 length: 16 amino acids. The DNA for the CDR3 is TGTGCCAGCAGCTTGGATGGTCTAGCGGGAGCCTATGAGCAGTTCTTC. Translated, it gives CASSLDGLAGAYEQFF.

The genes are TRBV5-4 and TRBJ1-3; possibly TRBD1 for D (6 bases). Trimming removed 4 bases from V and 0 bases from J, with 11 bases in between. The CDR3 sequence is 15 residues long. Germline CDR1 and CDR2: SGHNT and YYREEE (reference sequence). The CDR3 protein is CASSATGYSGNTIYF. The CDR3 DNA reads TGTGCCAGCAGCGCTACAGGGTACTCTGGAAACACCATATATTTT. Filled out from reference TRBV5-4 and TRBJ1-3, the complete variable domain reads ETGVTQSPTHLIKTRGQQVTLRCSSQSGHNTVSWYQQALGQGPQFIFQYYREEENGRGNFPPRFSGLQFPNYSSELNVNALELDDSALYLCASSATGYSGNTIYFGEGSWLTVV.

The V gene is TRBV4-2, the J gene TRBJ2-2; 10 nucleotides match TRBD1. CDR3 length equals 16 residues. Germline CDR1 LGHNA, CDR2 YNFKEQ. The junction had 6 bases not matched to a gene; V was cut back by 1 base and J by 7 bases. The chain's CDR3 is CASSQGAGQGVGELFF. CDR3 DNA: TGTGCCAGCAGCCAAGGAGCAGGACAGGGGGTCGGGGAGCTGTTTTTT.

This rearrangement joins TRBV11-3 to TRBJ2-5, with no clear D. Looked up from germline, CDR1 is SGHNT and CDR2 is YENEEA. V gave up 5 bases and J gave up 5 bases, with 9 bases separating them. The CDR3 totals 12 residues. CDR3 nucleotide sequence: TGTGCCAGCAGCCGTATGGGCGAGACCCAGTACTTC. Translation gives CASSRMGETQYF.

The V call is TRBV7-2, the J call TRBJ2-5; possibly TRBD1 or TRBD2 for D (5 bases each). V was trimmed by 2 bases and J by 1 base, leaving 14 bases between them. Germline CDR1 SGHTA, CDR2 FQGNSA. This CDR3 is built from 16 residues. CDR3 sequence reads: CASSLRPGPIQETQYF. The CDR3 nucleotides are TGTGCCAGCAGCTTACGTCCGGGGCCTATCCAAGAGACCCAGTACTTC.

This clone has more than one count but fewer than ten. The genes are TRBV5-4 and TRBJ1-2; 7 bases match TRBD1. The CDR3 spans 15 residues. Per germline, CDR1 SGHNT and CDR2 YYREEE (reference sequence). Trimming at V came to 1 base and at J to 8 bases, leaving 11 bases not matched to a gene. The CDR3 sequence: CASSLFDRELGGYTF. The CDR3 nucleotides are TGTGCCAGCAGCTTGTTCGACAGGGAATTAGGAGGCTACACCTTC.

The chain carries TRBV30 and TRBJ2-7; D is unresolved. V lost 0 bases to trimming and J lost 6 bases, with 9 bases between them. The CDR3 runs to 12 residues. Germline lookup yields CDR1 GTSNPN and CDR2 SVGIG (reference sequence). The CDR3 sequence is CAWSVQPPEQYF. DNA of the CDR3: TGTGCCTGGAGTGTACAACCCCCCGAGCAGTACTTC. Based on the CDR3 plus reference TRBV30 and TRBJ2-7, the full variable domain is SQTIHQWPATLVQPVGSPLSLECTVEGTSNPNLYWYRQAAGRGLQLLFYSVGIGQISSEVPQNLSASRPQDRQFILSSKKLLLSDSGFYLCAWSVQPPEQYFGPGTRLTVT.

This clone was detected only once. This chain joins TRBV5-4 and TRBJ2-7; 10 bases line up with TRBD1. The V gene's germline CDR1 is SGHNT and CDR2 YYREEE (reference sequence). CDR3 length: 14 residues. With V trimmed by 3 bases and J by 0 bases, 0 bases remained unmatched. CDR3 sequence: CASSWTGGSYEQYF. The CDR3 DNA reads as TGTGCCAGCAGCTGGACAGGGGGCTCCTACGAGCAGTACTTC.

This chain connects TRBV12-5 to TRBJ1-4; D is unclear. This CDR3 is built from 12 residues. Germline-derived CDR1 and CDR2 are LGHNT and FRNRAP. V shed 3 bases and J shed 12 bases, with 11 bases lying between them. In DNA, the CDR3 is TGTGCTAGTGGTTTATCCCTTAGGGAACTGTTTTTT. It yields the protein CASGLSLRELFF.

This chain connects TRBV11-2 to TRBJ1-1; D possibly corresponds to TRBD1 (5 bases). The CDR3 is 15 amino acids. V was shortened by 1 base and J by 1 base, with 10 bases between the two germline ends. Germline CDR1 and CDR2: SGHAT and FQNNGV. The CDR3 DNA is TGTGCCAGCAGCTTAGCGGGGACCTCGAACACTGAAGCTTTCTTT. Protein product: CASSLAGTSNTEAFF.

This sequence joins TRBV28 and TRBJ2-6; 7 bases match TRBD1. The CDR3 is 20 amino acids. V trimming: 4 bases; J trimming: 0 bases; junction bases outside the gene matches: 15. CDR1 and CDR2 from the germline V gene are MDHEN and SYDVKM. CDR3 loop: CASSSDDRVDSHSGANVLTF. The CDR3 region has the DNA TGTGCCAGCAGTTCAGACGACAGGGTCGATAGTCACTCTGGGGCCAACGTCCTGACTTTC. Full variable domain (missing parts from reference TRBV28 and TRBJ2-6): DVKVTQSSRYLVKRTGEKVFLECVQDMDHENMFWYRQDPGLGLRLIYFSYDVKMKEKGDIPEGYSVSREKKERFSLILESASTNQTSMYLCASSSDDRVDSHSGANVLTFGAGSRLTVL.

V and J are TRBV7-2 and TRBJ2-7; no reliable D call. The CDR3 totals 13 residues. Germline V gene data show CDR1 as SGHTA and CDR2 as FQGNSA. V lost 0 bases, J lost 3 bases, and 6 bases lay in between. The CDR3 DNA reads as TGTGCCAGCAGCTTAGCGAGATTCTACGAGCAGTACTTC. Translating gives CASSLARFYEQYF. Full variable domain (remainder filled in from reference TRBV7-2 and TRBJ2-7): GAGVSQSPSNKVTEKGKDVELRCDPISGHTALYWYRQSLGQGLEFLIYFQGNSAPDKSGLPSDRFSAERTGGSVSTLTIQRTQQEDSAVYLCASSLARFYEQYFGPGTRLTVT.

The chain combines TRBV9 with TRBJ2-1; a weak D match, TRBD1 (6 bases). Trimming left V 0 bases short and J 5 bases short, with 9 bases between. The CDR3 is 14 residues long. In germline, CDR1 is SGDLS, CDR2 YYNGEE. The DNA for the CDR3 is TGTGCCAGCAGCGTAGCAGGGGCCGACAATGAGCAGTTCTTC. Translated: CASSVAGADNEQFF.

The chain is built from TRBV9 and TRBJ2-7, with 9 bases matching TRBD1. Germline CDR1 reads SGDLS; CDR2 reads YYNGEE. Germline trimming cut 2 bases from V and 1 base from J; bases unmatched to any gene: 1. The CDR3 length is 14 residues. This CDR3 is CASSVDRGSYEQYF. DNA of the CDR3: TGTGCCAGCAGCGTGGACAGGGGATCCTACGAGCAGTACTTC.

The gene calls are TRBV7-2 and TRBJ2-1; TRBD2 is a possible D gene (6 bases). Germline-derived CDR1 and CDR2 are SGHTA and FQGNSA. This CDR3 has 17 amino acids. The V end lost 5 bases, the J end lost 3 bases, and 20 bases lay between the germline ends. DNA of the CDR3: TGTGCCAGCAGCCCCAGCGGGCGGGGATCATACTACAATGAGCAGTTCTTC. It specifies CASSPSGRGSYYNEQFF.